This T cell receptor (beta chain) is from a study of blood T cell repertoires in COVID-19. Study context: Whether acute or convalescent, the COVID-19 samples came from the United States, Italy and Spain.

As processed by the authors: Reference gene primers were amplified, and this amplification served to estimate nucleated cell counts. Sequencing was performed with immunoSEQ multiplex PCR; in TCRdb, only in-frame clones are kept and a portion is missing. That table is the source of V, J and clone size, and D and trimming were worked out from the DNA. In the table there are 150,000 to 200,000 clones, about 90% of which are singletons. The study drew participants aged about 18 to 89 years from about two dozen US areas. The study assigned cohorts using participant-reported clinical history. The ends were cut back, 8 bases at V and 0 bases at J, with 13 bases in the middle. Germline V gene data show CDR1 as MGHRA and CDR2 as YSYEKL. CDR3 length: 14 residues.

V usage is TRBV4-1 and J usage is TRBJ2-5; tentative D call: TRBD2 (5 bases). The TCR originated in a human donor with acute COVID-19. The donor label of this sample is uncertain. Material: PBMCs or T cells enriched from blood (not recorded which). The CDR3 region is CASRRGDYQETQYF. For the CDR3, the DNA is TGCGCCAGCCGCCGGGGAGACTACCAAGAGACCCAGTACTTC.